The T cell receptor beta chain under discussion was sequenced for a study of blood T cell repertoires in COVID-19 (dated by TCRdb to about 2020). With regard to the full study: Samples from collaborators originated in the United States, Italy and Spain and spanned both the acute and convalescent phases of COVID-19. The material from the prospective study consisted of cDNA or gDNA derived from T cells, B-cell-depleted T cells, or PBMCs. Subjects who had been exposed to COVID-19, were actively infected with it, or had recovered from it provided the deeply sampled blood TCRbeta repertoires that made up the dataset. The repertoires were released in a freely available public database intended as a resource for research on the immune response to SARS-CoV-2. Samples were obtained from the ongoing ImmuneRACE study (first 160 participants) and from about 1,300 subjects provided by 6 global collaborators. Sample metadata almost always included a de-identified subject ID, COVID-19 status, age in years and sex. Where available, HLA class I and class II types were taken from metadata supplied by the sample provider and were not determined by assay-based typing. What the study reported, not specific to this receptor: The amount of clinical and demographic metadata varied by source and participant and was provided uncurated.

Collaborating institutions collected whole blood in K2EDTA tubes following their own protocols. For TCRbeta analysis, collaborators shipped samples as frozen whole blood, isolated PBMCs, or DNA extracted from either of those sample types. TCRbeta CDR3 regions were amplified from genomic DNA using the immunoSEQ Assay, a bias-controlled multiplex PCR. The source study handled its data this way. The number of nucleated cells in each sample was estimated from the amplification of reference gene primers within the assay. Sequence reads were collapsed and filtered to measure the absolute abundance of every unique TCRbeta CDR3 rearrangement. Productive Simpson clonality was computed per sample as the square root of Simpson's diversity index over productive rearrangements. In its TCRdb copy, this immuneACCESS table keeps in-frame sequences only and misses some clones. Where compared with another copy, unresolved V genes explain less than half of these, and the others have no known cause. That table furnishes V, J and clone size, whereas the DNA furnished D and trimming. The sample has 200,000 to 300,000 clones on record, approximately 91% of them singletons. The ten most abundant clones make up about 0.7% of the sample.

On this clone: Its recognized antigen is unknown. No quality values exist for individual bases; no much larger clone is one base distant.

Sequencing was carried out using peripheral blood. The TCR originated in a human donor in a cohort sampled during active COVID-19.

The sequenced DNA is TGTGCCAGCAGTTTACGGACAGGGGGCTTCCCCTCTTACTACGAGCAGTACTTC. Translated, this is CASSLRTGGFPSYYEQYF. The chain was built from TRBV27 and TRBJ2-7, and 11 bases in between align with TRBD1. From its cysteine to its phenylalanine, the CDR3 spans 18 amino acids. This entry keeps only the CDR3 DNA: 54 bases, framed from base 1. The V end gives up 2 bases and the J end 3 bases, leaving 12 bases in the junction not matched to a gene. CDR1 MNHEY and CDR2 SMNVEV were looked up in the germline V gene (reference sequence).